The 17 T cell receptor beta chains in this list originate from one sample, sequenced in a study of OX40 agonist ivuxolimab in advanced cancers. TCRdb keeps only in-frame clones here, not all; method: immunoSEQ multiplex PCR. This sample has some 67,000 clones, with around 80% found just once. This specimen consisted of CD4+ or CD8+ T cells sorted from blood, obtained in a trial of the OX40 agonist ivuxolimab. These TCRs come from an adult with an advanced solid tumor such as melanoma, head and neck, liver or kidney cancer.

The rearrangement joins TRBV29-1 to TRBJ2-7; 7 nucleotides line up with TRBD1. Germline CDR1 SQVTM, CDR2 ANQGSEA. The CDR3 sequence is 15 residues long. The V gene end was trimmed by 4 bases and the J gene end by 1 base; junction bases not matched to a gene: 10. The CDR3 loop reads CSVGSGTVNSYEQYV. The CDR3 nucleotides are TGCAGCGTTGGGTCCGGGACAGTGAATTCCTACGAGCAGTACGTC.

This CDR3 is CASSSLGADTQYF. The CDR3 DNA sequence: TGTGCCAGCAGCTCCCTGGGAGCAGATACGCAGTATTTT. The rearrangement links TRBV5-6 to TRBJ2-3; D possibly corresponds to TRBD2 (5 bases). Germline CDR1 reads SGHDT; CDR2 reads YYEEEE. The V and J ends lost 3 bases and 4 bases respectively, with 9 bases between them. The CDR3 has 13 residues.

The gene calls are TRBV15 and TRBJ1-3; possibly TRBD1 for D (5 bases). The germline V gene encodes CDR1 LNHNV and CDR2 YYDKDF (reference sequence). V was trimmed by 5 bases and J by 4 bases, leaving 15 bases between them. The CDR3 has 15 amino acids. The CDR3 sequence is CATSWTPDRGNTIYF. The CDR3 nucleotides are TGTGCCACCAGCTGGACACCCGACCGAGGAAACACCATATATTTT. Drawing the rest from reference TRBV15 and TRBJ1-3, the complete variable domain is DAMVIQNPRYQVTQFGKPVTLSCSQTLNHNVMYWYQQKSSQAPKLLFHYYDKDFNNEADTPDNFQSRRPNTSFCFLDIRSPGLGDTAMYLCATSWTPDRGNTIYFGEGSWLTVV.

This chain joins TRBV27 and TRBJ2-4; 7 bases fit TRBD1. CDR1 MNHEY and CDR2 SMNVEV come from the germline V gene (reference sequence). The V segment lost 0 bases and the J segment 6 bases; nucleotides outside the gene matches: 2. This CDR3 comprises 14 residues. CDR3 DNA: TGTGCCAGCAGTTTATCGAGGGGGCGAAACATTCAGTACTTC. Its translation: CASSLSRGRNIQYF.

The chain has TRBV6-5 and TRBJ2-7, with a possible D match to TRBD2 (5 bases). Trimming shortened V by 3 bases and J by 5 bases, and 11 bases separated the two germline ends. CDR1 MNHEY and CDR2 SVGAGI come from the germline V gene. CDR3 length: 13 residues. This CDR3 reads CASSYRLAHEQYF. In DNA, the CDR3 is TGTGCCAGCAGTTATAGGCTAGCCCACGAGCAGTACTTC.

V and J are TRBV5-1 and TRBJ1-3; 8 bases map to TRBD1. Trimming at V came to 1 base and at J to 4 bases, leaving 7 bases not matched to a gene. Germline V gives CDR1 SGHRS, CDR2 YFSETQ. The CDR3 contains 16 residues. CDR3 nucleotide sequence: TGCGCCAGCAGCTTGCAGGGACAGGCGGGAGGAAACACCATATATTTT. Amino acids: CASSLQGQAGGNTIYF.

V and J are TRBV2 and TRBJ2-7, with D hard to call. CDR1 and CDR2 from the germline V gene are SNHLY and FYNNEI. CDR3 size: 14 residues. V lost 5 bases to trimming and J lost 7 bases, with 18 bases between them. CDR3 region: CASSPSPGLNEQYF. The DNA for the CDR3 is TGTGCCAGCAGTCCCAGCCCGGGCCTGAATGAGCAGTACTTC.

This chain joins TRBV9 and TRBJ2-2; 9 nucleotides line up with TRBD1. V lost 0 bases and J lost 5; bases outside the gene matches: 11. CDR1 SGDLS and CDR2 YYNGEE come from the germline V gene. The CDR3 covers 18 residues. The CDR3 DNA follows: TGTGCCAGCAGCGTAGACATGGGGGGACAGGGACGGACCGGGGAGCTGTTTTTT. Amino acid sequence: CASSVDMGGQGRTGELFF.

Here the CDR3 reads CASSQAHPRGGGHSNQPQHF. CDR3 coding DNA: TGCGCCAGCAGTCAGGCGCATCCTCGAGGGGGGGGCCATAGCAATCAGCCCCAGCATTTT. The chain carries TRBV23-1 and TRBJ1-5; a possible D gene is TRBD1 (6 bases). TRBV23-1 falls under the ORF class, with uncertain function. V was shortened by 3 bases and J by 0 bases, with 24 bases between the two germline ends. This CDR3 has 20 residues.

The rearrangement uses TRBV5-1 and TRBJ2-6, with a possible D match to TRBD1 (6 bases). Trimming left V 4 bases short and J 0 bases short, with 11 bases between. CDR3 length: 16 residues. The germline CDR1 and CDR2 sequences are SGHRS and YFSETQ. The CDR3 DNA sequence: TGCGCCAGCAGCGGGACACCTGTCTCTGGGGCCAACGTCCTGACTTTC. Protein sequence: CASSGTPVSGANVLTF.

This clone appeared once. The V and J genes are TRBV6-6 and TRBJ2-2; 9 bases match TRBD1. CDR1 and CDR2 (germline): MNHNY, SVGAGI (reference sequence). The CDR3 sequence is 15 residues long. The V and J ends lost 6 bases and 7 bases, in that order; junction bases with no gene match: 9. The DNA for the CDR3 is TGTGCCAGCAGCATCGGACAGGGGCAGGTCGGGGAGCTGTTTTTT. Protein product: CASSIGQGQVGELFF.

The chain joins TRBV4-1 to TRBJ1-4; TRBD1 aligns across 8 bases. V was clipped by 4 bases and J by 8 bases; unmatched bases: 6. The CDR3 loop spans 14 amino acids. Germline lookup yields CDR1 MGHRA and CDR2 YSYEKL. CDR3 DNA: TGCGCCAGCAGCCTATGGACAGGGACCGAAAAACTGTTTTTT. It encodes CASSLWTGTEKLFF.

The CDR3 DNA sequence: TGTGCCAGCAGCCGCCGGGACAGGGGAGAGACCCAGTACTTC. Protein sequence: CASSRRDRGETQYF. This chain joins TRBV5-6 and TRBJ2-5, with 10 bases fitting TRBD1. Unmatched junction bases numbered 4, after V lost 4 bases and J lost 4 bases. This CDR3 is 14 amino acids long. The germline V gene encodes CDR1 SGHDT and CDR2 YYEEEE.

V gene TRBV6-5 combines with J gene TRBJ2-1; 8 bases match TRBD2. V shed 3 bases and J 5 bases; nucleotides not matched to a gene: 9. The CDR3 covers 16 residues. Germline CDR1 reads MNHEY; CDR2 reads SVGAGI. The CDR3 reads CASSYEGLAPNNEQFF. The CDR3 DNA is TGTGCCAGCAGTTATGAAGGACTAGCCCCGAACAATGAGCAGTTCTTC.

With respect to this clone: Other DNA sequences from this sample encode an identical CDR3 as well. CDR3 coding DNA: TGTGCCAGCAGCCCAGGGTCCGGAAACACCATATATTTT. Translated, it gives CASSPGSGNTIYF. The chain joins TRBV7-3 to TRBJ1-3; TRBD1 might be the D (5 bases). Germline assignment: CDR1 SGHTA and CDR2 FQGTGA. Trimming shortened V by 5 bases and J by 4 bases, and 9 bases separated the two germline ends. There are 13 residues in the CDR3.

The rearrangement joins TRBV19 to TRBJ2-3; 8 positions agree with TRBD2. From germline, CDR1 is LNHDA and CDR2 SQIVND (reference sequence). The CDR3 runs 15 residues. The ends lost 3 bases at V and 4 bases at J; junction bases unmatched: 6. CDR3 DNA sequence: TGTGCCAGTAGTATTCTCGGACTAGCCGCAGATACGCAGTATTTT. Encoded protein: CASSILGLAADTQYF.

The chain combines TRBV19 with TRBJ2-1; D is perhaps TRBD1 or TRBD2 (6 bases each). The germline V and J ends were trimmed by 10 bases and 1 base, with 14 bases remaining between them. The CDR3 totals 14 residues. The V gene's germline CDR1 is LNHDA and CDR2 SQIVND (reference sequence). The CDR3 is CATRGGLSYNEQFF. The CDR3 DNA reads TGTGCCACGAGAGGGGGGCTATCCTACAATGAGCAGTTCTTC.